The clone carrying this TCR beta chain came up a few times. This sample's time point: pre-treatment sample, taken before nivolumab and TIL therapy. V lost 5 bases and J lost 6, with 12 bases in between. This CDR3 has 13 residues. Germline CDR1 is SGHDT and CDR2 is YYEEEE. This entry belongs to a study of TIL therapy for anti-PD-1-resistant metastatic lung cancer. This was the immunoSEQ v3 assay. Clones were read by immunoSEQ multiplex PCR, and TCRdb kept only the in-frame ones, dropping some. The repertoire includes tens of thousands of clones, 65% to 80% of them detected once, and under 5.5% sits in the top ten.

The V call is TRBV5-6, the J call TRBJ1-5; no clear D. This TCR came from a woman aged 30 to 85 with non-small cell lung cancer. The sample consisted of blood, taken at baseline. The CDR3 nucleotides are TGTGCCAGCAGTCTAACGGGAGGTCAGCCCCAGCATTTT. It codes for CASSLTGGQPQHF.